One T cell receptor (beta chain) is described in this entry. The specificity of this receptor is unknown. No base quality values were provided; no much bigger clone lies one nucleotide off. The data are from a study of PD-1 blockade in classical Hodgkin lymphoma (dated by TCRdb to about 2020). Study-level background: Nivolumab dosing was 3 mg/kg intravenously every 2 weeks, continuing until either disease progression or unacceptable toxicity. The study used TCR beta sequencing and CyTOF to define a peripheral blood immune signature of response to PD-1 blockade in classical Hodgkin lymphoma.

Taken from cysteine to phenylalanine, the CDR3 has 18 residues. Here the CDR3 DNA is all that survives: 54 bases in frame from base 1. Genomic DNA was isolated using the Qiagen DNeasy kit from unsorted PBMCs as well as from negatively selected CD4+ and CD8+ fractions. TCR beta CDR3 regions were subjected to amplification by immunoSEQ multiplex PCR with primers that anneal to V and J segments. A synthetic immune receptor repertoire was used to minimize amplification bias, and remaining bias was computationally removed after sequencing. The authors' analysis ran thus. Custom Python scripts were used to quantify repertoire diversity as the Shannon entropy index. Unsorted, CD4+ and CD8+ repertoires were examined separately, except in combined analyses, for which CD4+ and CD8+ sequences were merged in silico. Clonal expansion was defined as at least a 2-fold frequency increase after treatment relative to C1D1, with a pseudocount of 0.5 for undetected baseline clones. Singleton clones were defined as clones with 0 or 1 copy at C1D1, and non-singleton clones were defined as clones with 2 or more copies. Clones expanded in unsorted samples were annotated as CD4+, CD8+ or unknown by matching protein sequences in sorted samples from the same patient. Wilcoxon tests on paired samples were used to test diversity changes from C1D1 to C4D1. TCRdb limited this immuneACCESS table to in-frame rearrangements with V and J called. A share of clones is missing; checked studies link under half to unresolved V genes, and the rest is unexplained. For V, J and clone size, that table is used; D and trimming come from the DNA. The table for this sample lists 70,000 or so clones; more than 85% of them were counted only once. The ten largest clones add up to 7.5% to 9.5% of the sample.

The meaning of the sample's time point label: cycle 1 day 1 (C1D1), immediately before nivolumab initiation. Relapse after autologous stem cell transplantation had occurred in all trial patients, and cohorts A, B and C were distinguished by prior brentuximab vedotin exposure. The trial cohort was composed of about 60 patients with relapsed/refractory classical Hodgkin lymphoma, for whom complete response, partial response or progressive disease was recorded as best overall response. In the multi-cohort phase II CheckMate 205 trial, trial patients received single-agent nivolumab. An independent review committee assessed best overall response by applying the 2007 International Working Group response criteria. Trial PBMCs were obtained immediately prior to nivolumab initiation (C1D1) and on therapy at cycle 2 day 1 and cycle 4 day 1. Peripheral blood was collected in 8 mL Vacutainer Cell Preparation Tubes, from which PBMCs were isolated by centrifugation and then cryopreserved.

Overall results and qualifications from the work: By C4D1, a significant rise was seen in CD4+ TCR diversity but not in CD8+ TCR diversity (p=0.0027 vs p=0.16), and the rise was most apparent among complete responders (p=0.02). Baseline diversity similar to that of newly diagnosed patients was observed in trial patients achieving complete response, whereas significantly lower diversity was observed in partial responders and progressors. The study was restricted to a single clinical trial cohort, and the causes of repertoire differences, possibly disease activity or prior therapy, were left undefined. Patients starting nivolumab less than 1 year after ASCT had lower diversity and were excluded from later analyses to avoid confounding by immune reconstitution. Baseline TCR diversity was reported to be lower in newly diagnosed patients than in healthy donors and to be lower still in relapsed/refractory patients.

The sequencing used peripheral blood mononuclear cells (PBMCs), collected at baseline. This TCR was sampled from a human donor with classical Hodgkin lymphoma. Recombination joined TRBV21-1 with TRBJ2-7; TRBD1, the table's D call, was not compared with the DNA. TRBV21-1 is tagged as a pseudogene. The DNA reads as follows: TGTGCCAGCAGCAAAGTAGTCGGGGGACAGGGAAACCCCTACGAGCAGTACTTC. Its translation is CASSKVVGGQGNPYEQYF.